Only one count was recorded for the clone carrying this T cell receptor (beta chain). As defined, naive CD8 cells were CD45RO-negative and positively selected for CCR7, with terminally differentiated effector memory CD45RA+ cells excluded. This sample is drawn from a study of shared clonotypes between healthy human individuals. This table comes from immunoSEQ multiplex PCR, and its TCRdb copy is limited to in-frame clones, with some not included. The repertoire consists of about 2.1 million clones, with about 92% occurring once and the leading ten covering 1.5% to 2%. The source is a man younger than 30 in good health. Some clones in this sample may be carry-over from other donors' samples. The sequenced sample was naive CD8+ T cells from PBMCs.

The CDR3 loop is CASKWTGTGQDEQYF. Written as DNA, the CDR3 is TGTGCCAGCAAGTGGACCGGGACAGGGCAGGACGAGCAGTACTTC. The gene calls are TRBV28 and TRBJ2-7; TRBD1 matches at 9 bases. This CDR3 is built from 15 residues. Losses at the gene ends were 7 bases for V and 5 bases for J; bases not matched to a gene: 12. Germline loops: CDR1 MDHEN, CDR2 SYDVKM.